These T cell receptor beta chains were read from a single sample in a study of metastatic and nonmetastatic thyroid tumors. TCRdb reanalyzed the PCR reads with MiXCR. The data hold roughly 13,000 clones, with about 27% observed a single time. The sequenced sample consisted of tumor tissue. The receptors derive from a female donor with papillary thyroid cancer or a benign thyroid nodule (not recorded which). Some clones in this sample may be carry-over from other donors' samples. CDR3s include the opening cysteine and the closing phenylalanine or tryptophan. Each record gives: CDR3 DNA, CDR3 protein, D gene, clone size, V gene, J gene. D genes are given only for firm matches. Rows give clone size only sometimes, using once, few, many, or a class for an expanded clone.

CDR3nt: TGTGCCAGCAGAGTCGACAGGGTCGGTTACGAAGCTTTCTTT
CDR3aa: CASRVDRVGYEAFF
d_gene: TRBD1
abundance: -
v_gene: TRBV7-8
j_gene: TRBJ1-1

CDR3nt: TGTGCCTACCACAGGGACTATGGCTACACCTTC
CDR3aa: CAYHRDYGYTF
d_gene: -
abundance: -
v_gene: TRBV30
j_gene: TRBJ1-2

CDR3nt: TGTGCCAGCAGTACCAGGGGGACGGATACAGATACGCAGTATTTT
CDR3aa: CASSTRGTDTDTQYF
d_gene: TRBD1
abundance: many
v_gene: TRBV12-3/TRBV12-4
j_gene: TRBJ2-3

CDR3nt: TGTGCCAGCAGTACTAGGCCCCTAGGGGGTAATCAGCCCCAGCATTTT
CDR3aa: CASSTRPLGGNQPQHF
d_gene: -
abundance: few
v_gene: TRBV12-3/TRBV12-4
j_gene: TRBJ1-5

CDR3nt: TGCAGTGCTAGAGGGAGGCTAGCGGGAGGTCCAGATACGCAGTATTTT
CDR3aa: CSARGRLAGGPDTQYF
d_gene: TRBD2
abundance: many
v_gene: TRBV20-1
j_gene: TRBJ2-3

CDR3nt: TGCGCCAGCAGCCCCGGACTAGCAGGAGTATACGAGCAGTACTTC
CDR3aa: CASSPGLAGVYEQYF
d_gene: TRBD2
abundance: once
v_gene: TRBV5-1
j_gene: TRBJ2-7

CDR3nt: TGCAGTGCTAGAGACCCACATACAGGGCACACCGGGGAGCTGTTTTTT
CDR3aa: CSARDPHTGHTGELFF
d_gene: -
abundance: -
v_gene: TRBV20-1
j_gene: TRBJ2-2

CDR3nt: TGTGCCAGCAGTGGGACCGACAGCCCTAATCAGCCCCAGCATTTT
CDR3aa: CASSGTDSPNQPQHF
d_gene: -
abundance: many
v_gene: TRBV6-1
j_gene: TRBJ1-5

CDR3nt: TGTGCCAGCAGGCGGGACATTGCCACAGATACGCAGTATTTT
CDR3aa: CASRRDIATDTQYF
d_gene: -
abundance: -
v_gene: TRBV6-1
j_gene: TRBJ2-3

CDR3nt: TGTGCCAGCAGCTCCCGACAGGGCGCCTACGAGCAGTACTTC
CDR3aa: CASSSRQGAYEQYF
d_gene: TRBD1
abundance: few
v_gene: TRBV28
j_gene: TRBJ2-7

CDR3nt: TGTGCCAGCAGTTCGTACATCCATGGCTACACCTTC
CDR3aa: CASSSYIHGYTF
d_gene: -
abundance: few
v_gene: TRBV7-2
j_gene: TRBJ1-2

CDR3nt: TGTGCCAGCAACTTAGGGTTTAGGGGACAGAGCTCCTACAATGAGCAGTTCTTC
CDR3aa: CASNLGFRGQSSYNEQFF
d_gene: TRBD1
abundance: many
v_gene: TRBV11-1
j_gene: TRBJ2-1

CDR3nt: TGTGCCAGCAGTTTAGGCAGATGGGGTTACGAGCAGTACTTC
CDR3aa: CASSLGRWGYEQYF
d_gene: -
abundance: few
v_gene: TRBV28
j_gene: TRBJ2-7

CDR3nt: TGTGCCAGCAGCCCGAGTGGGGAACTCTTTGGCACAGATACGCAGTATTTT
CDR3aa: CASSPSGELFGTDTQYF
d_gene: -
abundance: -
v_gene: TRBV7-3
j_gene: TRBJ2-3

CDR3nt: TGTGCCAGCAGTGAAACACTAGCGGTGAGCTACGAGCAGTACTTC
CDR3aa: CASSETLAVSYEQYF
d_gene: TRBD2
abundance: -
v_gene: TRBV2
j_gene: TRBJ2-7

CDR3nt: TGCGCCAGCAGCTTAGGTCCCAATCAGCCCCAGCATTTT
CDR3aa: CASSLGPNQPQHF
d_gene: -
abundance: -
v_gene: TRBV5-1
j_gene: TRBJ1-5

CDR3nt: TGTGCCAGCAGCGTGCAGGGCGGACCGGACACCATATATTTT
CDR3aa: CASSVQGGPDTIYF
d_gene: -
abundance: medium-sized
v_gene: TRBV9
j_gene: TRBJ1-3

CDR3nt: TGTGCCAGCAGCGGGGGGGAGGGCTACACCTTC
CDR3aa: CASSGGEGYTF
d_gene: -
abundance: medium-sized
v_gene: TRBV9
j_gene: TRBJ1-2

CDR3nt: TGTGCCAGCAGCTTTACAGGGAATGGCTACACCTTC
CDR3aa: CASSFTGNGYTF
d_gene: -
abundance: -
v_gene: TRBV11-2
j_gene: TRBJ1-2

CDR3nt: TGTGCCAGCAGTTTAATCTATGGCTACACCTTC
CDR3aa: CASSLIYGYTF
d_gene: -
abundance: few
v_gene: TRBV12-3/TRBV12-4
j_gene: TRBJ1-2

CDR3nt: TGTGCCAGCAGGGGGACTAGCGGGAGTATGGGTGAGCAGTTCTTC
CDR3aa: CASRGTSGSMGEQFF
d_gene: TRBD2
abundance: -
v_gene: TRBV9
j_gene: TRBJ2-1

CDR3nt: TGTGCCAGCAGTTTGGGTGACGAGCAGTACTTC
CDR3aa: CASSLGDEQYF
d_gene: -
abundance: few
v_gene: TRBV6-4
j_gene: TRBJ2-7

CDR3nt: TGTGCCATCGGCGGGGGAAACACCATATATTTT
CDR3aa: CAIGGGNTIYF
d_gene: -
abundance: -
v_gene: TRBV7-9
j_gene: TRBJ1-3

CDR3nt: TGTGCCAGCAGTGAGAAGGGGGAGAGAGGGGAGCAGTTCTTC
CDR3aa: CASSEKGERGEQFF
d_gene: -
abundance: many
v_gene: TRBV6-4
j_gene: TRBJ2-1

CDR3nt: TGTGCCAGCAGAGACACGGGAAACACCATATATTTT
CDR3aa: CASRDTGNTIYF
d_gene: -
abundance: -
v_gene: TRBV6-1
j_gene: TRBJ1-3

CDR3nt: TGTGCCACCAGGATGATTGGAAGCTACGAGCAGTACTTC
CDR3aa: CATRMIGSYEQYF
d_gene: -
abundance: medium-sized
v_gene: TRBV6-2/TRBV6-3
j_gene: TRBJ2-7

CDR3nt: TGTGCCAGCAGCTTTCCGGACCAAGGCAATTCACCCCTCCACTTT
CDR3aa: CASSFPDQGNSPLHF
d_gene: -
abundance: many
v_gene: TRBV28
j_gene: TRBJ1-6

CDR3nt: TGTGCCAGCACCAATTCAGGGAATTCCTATAATTCACCCCTCCACTTT
CDR3aa: CASTNSGNSYNSPLHF
d_gene: -
abundance: many
v_gene: TRBV5-4
j_gene: TRBJ1-6

CDR3nt: TGTGCCAGCACCCGGTACGCGGGCCTATCGAACACCGGGGAGCTGTTTTTT
CDR3aa: CASTRYAGLSNTGELFF
d_gene: -
abundance: -
v_gene: TRBV11-2
j_gene: TRBJ2-2

CDR3nt: TGTGCCAGCAGCCCCGACAGTCAAGAGACCCAGTACTTC
CDR3aa: CASSPDSQETQYF
d_gene: -
abundance: many
v_gene: TRBV3-1
j_gene: TRBJ2-5

CDR3nt: TGTGCTAGTGTCGGGTTGACAGCTAACTATGGCTACACCTTC
CDR3aa: CASVGLTANYGYTF
d_gene: -
abundance: -
v_gene: TRBV12-5
j_gene: TRBJ1-2

CDR3nt: TGTGCCAGCACCCACGTGAAGAACACTGAAGCTTTCTTT
CDR3aa: CASTHVKNTEAFF
d_gene: -
abundance: -
v_gene: TRBV7-9
j_gene: TRBJ1-1

CDR3nt: TGCAGTGCTAGAGCCTCAATGGGAGGCCGGGGGTATGGCTACACCTTC
CDR3aa: CSARASMGGRGYGYTF
d_gene: -
abundance: medium-sized
v_gene: TRBV20-1
j_gene: TRBJ1-2

CDR3nt: TGCGCCAGCAGCCAAGATCAAACTTTGGGTGGCGAGCAGTACTTC
CDR3aa: CASSQDQTLGGEQYF
d_gene: -
abundance: -
v_gene: TRBV4-1
j_gene: TRBJ2-7

CDR3nt: TGTGCCAGCAGCTTAGCCCCCGCCGGTACCTACGAGCAGTACTTC
CDR3aa: CASSLAPAGTYEQYF
d_gene: -
abundance: -
v_gene: TRBV7-2
j_gene: TRBJ2-7

CDR3nt: TGTGCCAGCAGGGACCCGAACACTGAAGCTTTCTTT
CDR3aa: CASRDPNTEAFF
d_gene: -
abundance: few
v_gene: TRBV2
j_gene: TRBJ1-1